The T cell receptor (beta chain) under discussion was sequenced for a study of cytomegalovirus exposure and HLA in healthy donors. Each donor was nominally healthy when sampled (though unrecorded immune exposures were likely). The CDR3 consists of 18 residues. CDR1 and CDR2 (germline): SNHLY, FYNNEI. Trimming pared 2 bases from V and 5 bases from J, leaving 22 bases between. Concerning this clone itself: What it binds is not known.

A multiplex PCR was run with 60 Vbeta primers and 13 Jbeta primers. Profiled with immunoSEQ multiplex PCR; TCRdb holds only in-frame clones, not every one. Of about 140,000 clones listed, over 75% are singletons. Study outcomes and limitations: In a later analysis, V- and J-gene trimming of beta chains associated with a DCLRE1C missense variant, replicated independently. Other equally common chains were less clonally expanded than HLA-associated TCR beta chains, a later analysis showed.

The sample consisted of PBMCs. The chain couples TRBV2 to TRBJ1-5; D unclear. This clonotype was sampled from a man in his thirties or forties in good health. For the CDR3, the DNA is TGTGCCAGCAGTGAAAGGTATGGAGTGACTTCAGCCCATCAGCCCCAGCATTTT. Translating it yields CASSERYGVTSAHQPQHF.